These 20 T cell receptor beta chains were all obtained from the same sample, sequenced in a study of response to subunit inactivated influenza vaccine. TCRdb analysed the RT-PCR reads with MiXCR anew, one entry per CDR3 protein. The sample has a few hundred thousand distinct CDR3 sequences; 12% to 15% are singletons. Sequences were derived from PBMCs from blood, sampled 11 to 12 days after vaccination. The receptors stem from a man over 45 who received an inactivated influenza vaccine.

This clonotype was counted a few times. V is TRBV9 and J is TRBJ2-1; D could derive from TRBD1 or TRBD2 (6 bases each). Per germline, CDR1 SGDLS and CDR2 YYNGEE. The CDR3 is 13 amino acids. The V end was cut by 3 bases, the J end by 10 bases, with 14 bases between. The CDR3 here is CASSERGVSEQFF. Here the CDR3 DNA reads TGTGCCAGCAGCGAGAGGGGGGTGTCGGAGCAGTTCTTC.

This clonotype was recorded many times. The chain combines TRBV12-3 or TRBV12-4 with TRBJ1-4; tentative D call: TRBD1 (5 bases). Trimming took 7 bases from V and 6 from J, leaving 15 bases between them. CDR3 length: 14 amino acids. This chain's CDR3 is CASTLRGGYEKLFF. The CDR3 region has the DNA TGTGCCAGCACCCTTAGGGGCGGTTATGAAAAACTGTTTTTT.

The chain joins TRBV20-1 to TRBJ1-6, with TRBD1 matching over 7 bases. The CDR3 is 14 amino acids. From germline, CDR1 is DFQATT and CDR2 SNEGSKA (reference sequence). V lost 5 bases, J lost 4 bases, and 5 bases stayed unmatched. Here the CDR3 reads CSASSGQYNSPLHF. The CDR3 nucleotides are TGCAGTGCTTCATCGGGACAGTATAATTCACCCCTCCACTTT.

The chain joins TRBV5-6 to TRBJ2-5; a weak D match, TRBD1 (6 bases). This CDR3 has 15 residues. The V and J ends lost 0 bases and 5 bases respectively, with 14 bases between them. CDR1 and CDR2 from the germline V gene are SGHDT and YYEEEE. Written as DNA, the CDR3 is TGTGCCAGCAGCTTGGTCTGGGGGCCGGAGGAGACCCAGTACTTC. It is translated as CASSLVWGPEETQYF.

The gene calls are TRBV7-2 and TRBJ2-5; no firm D call. From germline, CDR1 is SGHTA and CDR2 FQGNSA. CDR3 size: 12 residues. The germline V and J ends were trimmed by 2 bases and 8 bases, with 9 bases remaining between them. The CDR3 region is CASSLPGPTQYF. DNA of the CDR3: TGTGCCAGCAGCTTACCCGGGCCTACCCAGTACTTC.

This clonotype was seen only a few times. This chain uses TRBV7-2 with TRBJ2-3, with TRBD2 matching over 7 bases. The length of the CDR3 is 17 residues. Per the germline V gene, CDR1 is SGHTA and CDR2 is FQGNSA. The ends lost 0 bases at V and 6 bases at J; junction bases unmatched: 12. The CDR3 DNA follows: TGTGCCAGCAGCTTAGCTGGGACTAAACGGGAGATGGATACGCAGTATTTT. Protein: CASSLAGTKREMDTQYF. Full variable domain (rest looked up from reference TRBV7-2 and TRBJ2-3): GAGVSQSPSNKVTEKGKDVELRCDPISGHTALYWYRQSLGQGLEFLIYFQGNSAPDKSGLPSDRFSAERTGGSVSTLTIQRTQQEDSAVYLCASSLAGTKREMDTQYFGPGTRLTVL.

The rearrangement uses TRBV11-2 and TRBJ1-6; possible D gene TRBD1, 5 bases. Per germline, CDR1 SGHAT and CDR2 FQNNGV. V was shortened by 4 bases and J by 7 bases, with 14 bases between the two germline ends. CDR3 length: 15 amino acids. This chain's CDR3 is CASSSARGLNSPLHF. CDR3 nucleotides: TGTGCCAGCAGCTCAGCGCGGGGACTAAATTCACCCCTCCACTTT.

In its sample, this clonotype was seen once. This chain uses TRBV18 with TRBJ2-7; 7 bases agree with TRBD1. Losses at the gene ends were 5 bases for V and 3 bases for J; bases not matched to a gene: 7. CDR3 length: 14 residues. The germline gives CDR1 KGHSH, CDR2 LQKENI. The CDR3 is CASSSGTADYEQYF. In DNA, the CDR3 is TGTGCCAGCTCATCCGGGACAGCCGACTACGAGCAGTACTTC.

The chain has TRBV6-1 and TRBJ2-3; D may correspond to TRBD1 or TRBD2 (5 bases each). Germline values: CDR1 MNHNS, CDR2 SASEGT. V lost 7 bases and J 2 bases, leaving 10 bases between the germline ends. The CDR3 has 13 residues. CDR3 DNA sequence: TGTGCCAGCATGGGACGGTTCACAGATACGCAGTATTTT. Residues: CASMGRFTDTQYF.

In this sample, this clonotype turned up a few times. The V call is TRBV2, the J call TRBJ2-3; D perhaps matches TRBD2 (5 bases). The CDR3 covers 13 residues. V was trimmed by 2 bases and J by 4 bases, leaving 7 bases between them. Germline CDR1 and CDR2: SNHLY and FYNNEI. CDR3 nucleotide sequence: TGTGCCAGCAGTGAAAGCGGCGCAGATACGCAGTATTTT. Protein sequence: CASSESGADTQYF. Combining the CDR3 with reference TRBV2 and TRBJ2-3 gives the whole variable domain EPEVTQTPSHQVTQMGQEVILRCVPISNHLYFYWYRQILGQKVEFLVSFYNNEISEKSEIFDDQFSVERPDGSNFTLKIRSTKLEDSAMYFCASSESGADTQYFGPGTRLTVL.

This clonotype showed up just a few times. The chain recombines TRBV12-3 or TRBV12-4 with TRBJ2-1; 12 bases fit TRBD2. After removal of 5 bases from V and 9 bases from J, the junction contained 11 bases not matched to a gene. The CDR3 has 16 residues. CDR3 nucleotides: TGTGCCAGCAGTCCTCCGACTAGCGGGGGCCGACCTGAGCAGTTCTTC. It translates to CASSPPTSGGRPEQFF.

The gene calls are TRBV29-1 and TRBJ2-1; tentatively, D is TRBD1 (5 bases). The CDR3 covers 13 residues. The V and J ends lost 4 bases and 3 bases respectively, with 10 bases between them. The V gene's germline CDR1 is SQVTM and CDR2 ANQGSEA. Here the CDR3 DNA reads TGCAGCGTTGGGCACAGGTTCTACAATGAGCAGTTCTTC. Translating gives CSVGHRFYNEQFF.

CDR3 bases: TGTGCCAGTTCCTTGGACCTGGGCCATGAGCAGTTCTTC. Its protein is CASSLDLGHEQFF. The V call is TRBV19, the J call TRBJ2-1; D gene ambiguous. With 8 bases removed from V and 8 bases from J, the gap between germline ends came to 16 bases. CDR1 LNHDA and CDR2 SQIVND come from the germline V gene (reference sequence). The CDR3 sequence is 13 residues long.

The V and J genes are TRBV20-1 and TRBJ2-1, with 9 bases aligning to TRBD1. V was clipped by 5 bases and J by 2 bases; unmatched bases: 13. The V gene's germline CDR1 is DFQATT and CDR2 SNEGSKA (reference sequence). This CDR3 comprises 17 residues. The CDR3 bases are TGCAGTGCTCGGACAGGGGATCGACTAGTGGCCTACAATGAGCAGTTCTTC. Translating gives CSARTGDRLVAYNEQFF.

This clonotype showed up just a few times. The chain recombines TRBV12-3 or TRBV12-4 with TRBJ1-5; D uncertain. Trimming cost V 6 bases and J 0 bases, with 3 bases left between them. There are 12 residues in the CDR3. As DNA, the CDR3 is TGTGCCAGCAGGGTTAGCAATCAGCCCCAGCATTTT. Translating gives CASRVSNQPQHF.

This clonotype was counted between two and nine times. The CDR3 reads CASNLSMGPKTGELFF. CDR3 sequence (DNA): TGTGCCAGCAACCTATCCATGGGACCAAAAACCGGGGAGCTGTTTTTT. The chain carries TRBV28 and TRBJ2-2, with D possibly being TRBD1 or TRBD2 (5 bases each). The CDR3 totals 16 residues. V lost 7 bases, J lost 5 bases, and 20 bases lay in between. Germline V CDR1 and CDR2: MDHEN, SYDVKM. Drawing the rest from reference TRBV28 and TRBJ2-2, the complete variable domain is DVKVTQSSRYLVKRTGEKVFLECVQDMDHENMFWYRQDPGLGLRLIYFSYDVKMKEKGDIPEGYSVSREKKERFSLILESASTNQTSMYLCASNLSMGPKTGELFFGEGSRLTVL.

The genes are TRBV20-1 and TRBJ2-7; D is undetermined. Trimming shortened V by 5 bases and J by 3 bases, and 14 bases separated the two germline ends. In germline, CDR1 is DFQATT, CDR2 SNEGSKA (reference sequence). CDR3 size: 13 residues. In nucleotides, the CDR3 is TGCAGTGCTCGCCCCAGGACCATCTACGAGCAGTACTTC. This gives the protein CSARPRTIYEQYF.

The rearrangement joins TRBV6-2 or TRBV6-3 to TRBJ2-7; either TRBD1 or TRBD2 may supply D (6 bases each). CDR3 length: 15 amino acids. Looked up from germline, CDR1 is MNHEY and CDR2 is SVGEGT. Trimming pared 2 bases from V and 5 bases from J, leaving 16 bases between. CDR3 coding DNA: TGTGCCAGCAGTTACGGCATGGGGGCTAGCGACGAGCAGTACTTC. It translates to CASSYGMGASDEQYF.

This clonotype was detected many times. V is TRBV20-1 and J is TRBJ2-7; 11 bases align to TRBD2. The CDR3 is 15 residues long. Per germline, CDR1 DFQATT and CDR2 SNEGSKA (reference sequence). The trim removed 0 bases at V and 3 bases at J, leaving 4 bases unmatched. The CDR3 is CSARDVTSGSYEQYF. CDR3 bases: TGCAGTGCTAGAGATGTCACTAGCGGGAGCTACGAGCAGTACTTC.

V and J are TRBV6-4 and TRBJ2-1; D possibly uses TRBD1 or TRBD2 (5 bases each). The germline V gene encodes CDR1 MRHNA and CDR2 SNTAGT. The V end lost 8 bases, the J end lost 7 bases, and 12 bases lay between the germline ends. This CDR3 contains 12 residues. CDR3 in amino acids: CASGDLWNEQFF. Written as DNA, the CDR3 is TGTGCCAGCGGGGACCTTTGGAATGAGCAGTTCTTC.